The rows below give T cell receptor beta chains drawn from one sample of a study of Ad26.COV2.S vaccination and SARS-CoV-2 variants. Method: immunoSEQ multiplex PCR; TCRdb's copy keeps in-frame clones and lacks some. The sample yields more than 300,000 clones, around 84% seen once. The sample consisted of peripheral blood, taken in a trial of Ad26.COV2.S vaccine versus placebo. These receptors came from a person aged 18-65 years who received the Ad26.COV2.S COVID-19 vaccine or a placebo. The CDR3 runs from the conserved cysteine through the conserved F or W.

j_gene | v_gene | CDR3aa
TRBJ1-5 | TRBV12-3/TRBV12-4 | CASSYTRQGRIDF
TRBJ2-7 | TRBV18 | CASSPGDRTYEQYF
TRBJ2-7 | TRBV5-1 | CASSLAGGQGYEQYF
TRBJ2-1 | TRBV5-4 | CASSLRARQVNNEQFF
TRBJ1-1 | TRBV29-1 | CSVESIFWGPQVF
TRBJ1-2 | TRBV2 | CASSGQGIYGYTF
TRBJ2-1 | TRBV9 | CASSVGGQAYNEQFF
TRBJ1-5 | TRBV19 | CASSTKRNQPQHF
TRBJ2-6 | TRBV7-2 | CASSLGRSGANVLTF
TRBJ1-5 | TRBV4-2 | CASSQVGSAEKPQHF
TRBJ1-2 | TRBV9 | CASSPTAGGSPYGYTF
TRBJ2-3 | TRBV9 | CASILLGVRETDTQYF
TRBJ1-2 | TRBV6-5 | CASSYDTGSVYGYTF
TRBJ2-1 | TRBV7-7 | CASSLGPGQPEQFF
TRBJ1-2 | TRBV6-6 | CASSYPSGGYTF
TRBJ2-7 | TRBV5-1 | CASSSTGTVSYEQYF